These 15 T cell receptor beta chains originate from one sample sequenced in a study of blood T cell repertoires in COVID-19 (TCRdb year 2020). The method behind the library was the immunoSEQ multiplex PCR assay. The table comes from immuneACCESS by way of TCRdb, which keeps in-frame sequences with V and J called. Part of the clones is missing from these tables; in studies checked, under half for an unresolved V gene and the rest for unknown reasons. This sample has approximately 46,000 clones in its table, and roughly nine tenths of those were observed once. Of the sample, approximately 15% is held by the ten largest clones. Sequenced: peripheral blood. These receptor sequences come from a man between 60 and 75 years old with active or convalescent COVID-19.

The chain has TRBV5-6 and TRBJ1-2; 12 nucleotides match TRBD1. Losses at the gene ends were 4 bases for V and 4 bases for J; bases not matched to a gene: 8. Germline V gene data show CDR1 as SGHDT and CDR2 as YYEEEE. CDR3 length equals 16 residues. CDR3 sequence: CASSRDRGHEVYGYTF. CDR3 in DNA: TGTGCCAGCAGCCGGGACAGGGGGCATGAGGTCTATGGCTACACCTTC.

The chain couples TRBV5-5 to TRBJ1-2, with D perhaps TRBD1 (5 bases). The CDR3 consists of 12 residues. V dropped 1 base and J dropped 8 bases, with 9 bases sitting between them. In germline, CDR1 is SGHKS, CDR2 YYEKEE (reference sequence). The CDR3 loop is CASSLRGEGYTF. For the CDR3, the DNA is TGTGCCAGCAGCTTGAGGGGCGAAGGCTACACCTTC.

Here the CDR3 DNA reads TGTGCCAGCAGGGAACTTGCGAATACTCAAGAGACCCAGTACTTC. It encodes CASRELANTQETQYF. This chain connects TRBV2 to TRBJ2-5; no definite D call. The CDR3 contains 15 residues. V lost 6 bases, J lost 2 bases, and 16 bases lay in between. Looked up from germline, CDR1 is SNHLY and CDR2 is FYNNEI.

This clone showed up just once. The V gene is TRBV24-1, the J gene TRBJ2-7; perhaps TRBD2 as D (6 bases). The germline V gene encodes CDR1 KGHDR and CDR2 SFDVKD. The CDR3 is 13 amino acids. V lost 6 bases, J lost 2 bases, and 10 bases lay in between. The CDR3 sequence is CATSPSGAYEQYF. Written as DNA, the CDR3 is TGTGCCACCAGTCCATCGGGGGCCTACGAGCAGTACTTC.

This chain uses TRBV7-2 with TRBJ2-3; 9 positions agree with TRBD2. This CDR3 region has 16 residues. Germline V gene sequence: CDR1 SGHTA, CDR2 FQGNSA. Losses at the gene ends were 1 base for V and 2 bases for J; bases not matched to a gene: 4. This CDR3 reads CASSLVLAGHTDTQYF. The CDR3 nucleotides are TGTGCCAGCAGCTTAGTCCTAGCGGGGCACACAGATACGCAGTATTTT.

V is TRBV2 and J is TRBJ2-5; D perhaps matches TRBD2 (5 bases). Germline CDR1 is SNHLY and CDR2 is FYNNEI. CDR3 length equals 12 residues. The V gene lost 7 bases and the J gene lost 7 bases, with 13 bases spanning the gap. DNA for the CDR3: TGTGCCAGCACTGGAGTAGGAGGGACCCAGTACTTC. Translating it yields CASTGVGGTQYF. The variable domain in full, with the rest retrieved from reference TRBV2 and TRBJ2-5, is EPEVTQTPSHQVTQMGQEVILRCVPISNHLYFYWYRQILGQKVEFLVSFYNNEISEKSEIFDDQFSVERPDGSNFTLKIRSTKLEDSAMYFCASTGVGGTQYFGPGTRLLVL.

The rearrangement links TRBV7-9 to TRBJ2-1; 11 bases match TRBD2. V lost 6 bases, J lost 8 bases, and 6 bases stayed unmatched. Germline-derived CDR1 and CDR2 are SEHNR and FQNEAQ (reference sequence). CDR3 length equals 14 residues. The CDR3 nucleotides are TGTGCCAGCAGGATTAGCGGGGGGGCCGATGAGCAGTTCTTC. This gives the protein CASRISGGADEQFF.

V usage is TRBV24-1 and J usage is TRBJ2-3; the match to TRBD1 covers 9 bases. V shed 8 bases and J 4 bases; nucleotides not matched to a gene: 15. The CDR3 is 17 amino acids. Germline CDR1 and CDR2: KGHDR and SFDVKD. This chain's CDR3 is CATTSAPGTGIPDTQYF. The CDR3 bases are TGTGCCACCACTTCCGCCCCCGGGACAGGGATACCAGATACGCAGTATTTT.

This rearrangement joins TRBV7-9 to TRBJ1-2, with 8 nucleotides matching TRBD1. V trimming: 4 bases; J trimming: 7 bases; junction bases outside the gene matches: 8. The CDR3 spans 14 residues. Looked up from germline, CDR1 is SEHNR and CDR2 is FQNEAQ (reference sequence). The CDR3 nucleotides are TGTGCCAGCAGCTCCGACAGGGGTGTGACTGGCTACACCTTC. Its translation: CASSSDRGVTGYTF.

The chain has TRBV3-1 (or the pseudogene TRBV3-2) and TRBJ1-2; TRBD1 agrees at 9 bases. Germline-derived CDR1 and CDR2 are LGHDT and YNNKEL (reference sequence). The CDR3 contains 17 residues. The V segment lost 0 bases and the J segment 5 bases; nucleotides outside the gene matches: 10. This chain's CDR3 is CASSQDAGTGYRYGYTF. DNA for the CDR3: TGTGCCAGCAGCCAAGATGCGGGGACAGGGTATAGGTATGGCTACACCTTC.

This clone appeared a single time. CDR3 DNA: TGTGCCAGCAGTTACTCAGCGGAGGGGAGCGCAGATACGCAGTATTTT. This gives the protein CASSYSAEGSADTQYF. The V and J genes are TRBV6-2 or TRBV6-3 and TRBJ2-3; possible D gene TRBD2, 6 bases. Germline CDR1 MNHEY, CDR2 SVGEGT. The CDR3 is 16 amino acids. Trimming left V 0 bases short and J 4 bases short, with 14 bases between.

The genes are TRBV6-6 and TRBJ2-7, with 7 bases aligning to TRBD1. The CDR3 totals 13 residues. V lost 6 bases to trimming and J lost 5 bases; unmatched junction nucleotides: 7. The germline V gene encodes CDR1 MNHNY and CDR2 SVGAGI (reference sequence). In DNA, the CDR3 is TGTGCCAGCAGCTGGACAGGTTCCCACGAGCAGTACTTC. Amino acids: CASSWTGSHEQYF.

The chain has TRBV11-2 and TRBJ1-2, with D tentatively TRBD1 (5 bases). Trimming removed 1 base from V and 8 bases from J, with 20 bases in between. This CDR3 is built from 16 residues. Germline loops: CDR1 SGHAT, CDR2 FQNNGV. The CDR3 sequence: CASSLVSGLGSRGYTF. The CDR3 region has the DNA TGTGCCAGCAGCTTAGTATCAGGGTTGGGCTCGAGGGGCTACACCTTC.

This chain connects TRBV28 to TRBJ2-3; maybe TRBD2 (5 bases). The CDR3 is 14 residues long. Looked up from germline, CDR1 is MDHEN and CDR2 is SYDVKM. V lost 3 bases and J lost 4, with 11 bases in between. The CDR3 DNA is TGTGCCAGCAGTTTGCCGGGGATGGCAGATACGCAGTATTTT. The encoded protein is CASSLPGMADTQYF.

This clone is a singleton in its sample. This chain joins TRBV28 and TRBJ2-4; 10 positions match TRBD2. The CDR3 has 15 amino acids. Germline CDR1 MDHEN, CDR2 SYDVKM. After removal of 7 bases from V and 4 bases from J, the junction contained 7 bases not matched to a gene. The CDR3 DNA reads as TGTGCCAGCAAGACTGGAGCGGGGGGGAAAAACATTCAGTACTTC. It yields the protein CASKTGAGGKNIQYF.